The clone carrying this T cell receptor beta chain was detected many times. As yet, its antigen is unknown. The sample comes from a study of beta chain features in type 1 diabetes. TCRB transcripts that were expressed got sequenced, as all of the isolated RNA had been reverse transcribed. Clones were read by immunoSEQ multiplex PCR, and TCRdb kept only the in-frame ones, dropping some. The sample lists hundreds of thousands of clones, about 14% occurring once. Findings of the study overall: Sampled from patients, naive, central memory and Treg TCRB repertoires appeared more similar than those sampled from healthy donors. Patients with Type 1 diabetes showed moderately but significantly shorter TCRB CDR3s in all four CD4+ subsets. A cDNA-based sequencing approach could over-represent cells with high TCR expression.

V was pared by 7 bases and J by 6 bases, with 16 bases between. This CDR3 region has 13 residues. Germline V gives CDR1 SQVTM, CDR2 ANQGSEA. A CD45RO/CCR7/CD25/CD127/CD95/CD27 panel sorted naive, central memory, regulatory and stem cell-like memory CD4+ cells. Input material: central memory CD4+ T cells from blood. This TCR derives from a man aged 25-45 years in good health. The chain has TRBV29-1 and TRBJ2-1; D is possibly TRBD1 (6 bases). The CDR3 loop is CSAHKQGFNEQFF. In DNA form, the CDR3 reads TGCAGCGCCCACAAACAGGGTTTCAATGAGCAGTTCTTC.